Each of the 2 T cell receptor beta chains below was sequenced from the same sample in a study of cytomegalovirus exposure and HLA in healthy donors (TCRdb year 2017). Library preparation was by the immunoSEQ multiplex PCR assay. For the multiplex PCR, a mixture combining 60 forward primers for TCR Vbeta segments and 13 reverse primers for TCR Jbeta segments was used. TCRdb mirrors the immuneACCESS table, restricted to in-frame sequences. Some clones are absent from its copies; in checked studies, under half trace to an unresolved V gene, and the reason for the others is unknown. For this sample the table gives more than 95,000 clones, of which over 70% were detected only once. Under 9.5% of the sample is held by the ten biggest clonotypes. Sequencing input: PBMCs. The receptors were gathered from a woman in her forties or fifties in good health and CMV-seropositive.

V gene TRBV7-3 combines with J gene TRBJ2-1; TRBD1 is a possible D gene (6 bases). Trimming stripped 1 base from V and 5 bases from J, with 6 bases between. The CDR3 spans 13 residues. Germline CDR1 SGHTA, CDR2 FQGTGA. CDR3 protein: CASSLNRDNEQFF. CDR3 bases: TGTGCCAGCAGCTTAAACAGGGACAATGAGCAGTTCTTC.

This clone was seen a single time. This rearrangement joins TRBV6-1 to TRBJ2-7; TRBD2 agrees at 9 bases. CDR1 is MNHNS and CDR2 is SASEGT in the germline V gene. V gave up 2 bases and J gave up 3 bases; unmatched junction bases: 5. The CDR3 contains 15 residues. This CDR3 reads CASSEFSGGLYEQYF. The CDR3 DNA reads TGTGCCAGCAGTGAATTTAGCGGGGGACTCTACGAGCAGTACTTC.